Shown below are 24 T cell receptor beta chains from a single sample sequenced in a study of blood T cell repertoires in COVID-19. The data were produced by immunoSEQ multiplex PCR, yet TCRdb's version contains in-frame clones alone and is incomplete. The sample lists roughly 300,000 clones, over 75% seen once, with 7.2% in the top ten. The sample comprised peripheral blood. The receptors were sampled from a human donor in a cohort sampled during active COVID-19.

CDR3 protein: CASSQETVRGGRGEKLFF. The CDR3 DNA reads as TGTGCCAGCAGCCAAGAAACTGTGAGGGGGGGGCGAGGTGAAAAACTGTTTTTT. The J gene is TRBJ1-4, the V gene TRBV3-1 (or the pseudogene TRBV3-2); the D gene is possibly TRBD1 (6 bases). This CDR3 has 18 amino acids. Trimming left V 0 bases short and J 7 bases short, with 21 bases between. CDR1 and CDR2 (germline): LGHDT, YNNKEL (reference sequence).

V gene TRBV28 combines with J gene TRBJ1-2; 8 nucleotides line up with TRBD1. Germline-derived CDR1 and CDR2 are MDHEN and SYDVKM. The CDR3 contains 14 residues. Germline trimming cut 5 bases from V and 6 bases from J; bases unmatched to any gene: 8. The CDR3 region has the DNA TGTGCCAGCAGTACCCGGGACAGGTCGCATGGCTACACCTTC. This sequence encodes CASSTRDRSHGYTF.

This chain connects TRBV9 to TRBJ2-3, with TRBD2 matching over 9 bases. The trim removed 4 bases at V and 5 bases at J, leaving 5 bases unmatched. This CDR3 is built from 14 residues. The germline V gene encodes CDR1 SGDLS and CDR2 YYNGEE. For the CDR3, the DNA is TGTGCCAGCAGCCCGGGCGGGGGGGGAGATACGCAGTATTTT. This codes for CASSPGGGGDTQYF.

The sample holds one count of this clone. This chain connects TRBV12-5 to TRBJ1-2, with 9 bases that match TRBD1. CDR1 LGHNT and CDR2 FRNRAP come from the germline V gene. V dropped 3 bases and J dropped 8; count of bases not matched to a gene: 4. The CDR3 contains 13 residues. This chain's CDR3 is CASGFRQGGGYTF. In nucleotides, the CDR3 is TGTGCTAGTGGTTTTCGACAGGGGGGCGGCTACACCTTC.

This sequence joins TRBV7-8 and TRBJ2-7; 7 bases line up with TRBD1. With 5 bases clipped from V and 2 bases from J, the junction kept 3 bases outside the gene matches. The CDR3 is made up of 13 amino acids. Germline V gene lookup returns CDR1 SGHVS and CDR2 FQNEAQ. The CDR3 bases are TGTGCCAGCAGCCACGGACAGGCCTACGAGCAGTACTTC. Translating it yields CASSHGQAYEQYF.

This clone was recorded a few times. This sequence joins TRBV19 and TRBJ2-1, with D hard to call. V gave up 5 bases and J gave up 8 bases, with 7 bases separating them. The CDR3 runs 11 residues. Germline assignment: CDR1 LNHDA and CDR2 SQIVND (reference sequence). The CDR3 is CASSVEDEQFF. The CDR3 nucleotides are TGTGCCAGTAGTGTCGAGGATGAGCAGTTCTTC. Variable domain in full (rest from reference TRBV19 and TRBJ2-1): DGGITQSPKYLFRKEGQNVTLSCEQNLNHDAMYWYRQDPGQGLRLIYYSQIVNDFQKGDIAEGYSVSREKKESFPLTVTSAQKNPTAFYLCASSVEDEQFFGPGTRLTVL.

This chain connects TRBV6-5 to TRBJ1-1, with a tentative D call TRBD1 (6 bases). Trimming took off 0 bases at V and 4 bases at J, with 15 bases between the two ends. The CDR3 totals 16 residues. Germline V gene data show CDR1 as MNHEY and CDR2 as SVGAGI. The CDR3 region has the DNA TGTGCCAGCAGTTACTCCCCGCGGCAGGGGATCACTGAAGCTTTCTTT. It translates to CASSYSPRQGITEAFF.

The rearrangement links TRBV6-4 to TRBJ2-2; 9 positions match TRBD1. There are 14 residues in the CDR3. J lost 7 bases, V lost 6 bases, and 6 bases had no gene match. Germline values: CDR1 MRHNA, CDR2 SNTAGT. The chain's CDR3 is CASRTGTGHGELFF. The CDR3 DNA sequence: TGTGCCAGCAGGACCGGGACAGGGCACGGGGAGCTGTTTTTT.

This clone was seen ten or more times. The chain couples TRBV7-9 to TRBJ1-4; D unresolved. V lost 6 bases and J lost 4, with 9 bases in between. Germline CDR1 and CDR2: SEHNR and FQNEAQ (reference sequence). There are 13 residues in the CDR3. CDR3 sequence (DNA): TGTGCCAGCAGTCGCCGGGATAATGAAAAACTGTTTTTT. This codes for CASSRRDNEKLFF.

This clone has a single count. This chain links TRBV3-1 (or the pseudogene TRBV3-2) with TRBJ1-1; 8 bases are shared with TRBD1. Germline trimming cut 1 base from V and 8 bases from J; bases unmatched to any gene: 6. Germline V gene data show CDR1 as LGHDT and CDR2 as YNNKEL (reference sequence). This CDR3 has 14 amino acids. Written as DNA, the CDR3 is TGTGCCAGCAGCCAAGGCCGGACAGGGCTGGAAGCTTTCTTT. Protein: CASSQGRTGLEAFF.

This clone was detected once. The chain joins TRBV6-5 to TRBJ2-2; the D gene is possibly TRBD2 (6 bases). Per the germline V gene, CDR1 is MNHEY and CDR2 is SVGAGI. Trimming shortened V by 4 bases and J by 0 bases, and 6 bases separated the two germline ends. This CDR3 is 14 amino acids long. The CDR3 region has the DNA TGTGCCAGCAGTTGGAGGGCGAACACCGGGGAGCTGTTTTTT. It codes for CASSWRANTGELFF.

This chain joins TRBV7-9 and TRBJ2-3; D not resolved. Germline CDR1 reads SEHNR; CDR2 reads FQNEAQ (reference sequence). V was pared by 5 bases and J by 0 bases, with 12 bases between. The CDR3 sequence is 15 residues long. DNA for the CDR3: TGTGCCAGCAGCCCCCCCGGAGTTAGCACAGATACGCAGTATTTT. It specifies CASSPPGVSTDTQYF.

This clone was detected only once. The CDR3 DNA is TGTGCCAGCAAAAAAGGAGGAGATACGCAGTATTTT. Amino acids: CASKKGGDTQYF. V usage is TRBV2 and J usage is TRBJ2-3; D is possibly TRBD2 (5 bases). Germline CDR1 is SNHLY and CDR2 is FYNNEI. The CDR3 is 12 residues long. V gave up 7 bases and J gave up 5 bases, with 10 bases separating them.

The chain combines TRBV27 with TRBJ2-7, with D unclear. Germline-derived CDR1 and CDR2 are MNHEY and SMNVEV (reference sequence). The V and J ends lost 0 bases and 5 bases respectively, with 8 bases between them. CDR3 size: 13 residues. The DNA for the CDR3 is TGTGCCAGCAGTTTATCCGAGGTTGACGAGCAGTACTTC. This sequence encodes CASSLSEVDEQYF.

The V and J genes are TRBV7-9 and TRBJ2-7, with D maybe TRBD1 (5 bases). The V gene's germline CDR1 is SEHNR and CDR2 FQNEAQ (reference sequence). The CDR3 extends over 12 amino acids. Trimming removed 5 bases from V and 6 bases from J, with 11 bases in between. The CDR3 protein is CASSLPTGEQYF. In DNA form, the CDR3 reads TGTGCCAGCAGCCTTCCAACAGGCGAGCAGTACTTC.

This sequence joins TRBV5-1 and TRBJ2-2, with D maybe TRBD2 (5 bases). The germline CDR1 and CDR2 sequences are SGHRS and YFSETQ. This CDR3 contains 16 residues. Trimming left V 0 bases short and J 2 bases short, with 11 bases between. The CDR3 is CASSLVWRVNTGELFF. The CDR3 region has the DNA TGCGCCAGCAGCTTGGTCTGGCGGGTAAACACCGGGGAGCTGTTTTTT.

This clone was counted once. The chain uses TRBV19 and TRBJ1-3; D remains unclear. V was shortened by 3 bases and J by 3 bases, with 9 bases between the two germline ends. The CDR3 extends over 14 amino acids. Germline loops: CDR1 LNHDA, CDR2 SQIVND (reference sequence). Here the CDR3 reads CASSIGSGGNTIYF. CDR3 nucleotide sequence: TGTGCCAGTAGTATCGGATCGGGTGGAAACACCATATATTTT.

J is TRBJ1-3 and V is TRBV21-1; the DNA was not used to check the table's D call, TRBD1. TRBV21-1 is flagged as a pseudogene. This CDR3 is built from 15 residues. The CDR3 DNA is TGTGCCAGCAGCAAAAACAGACCCTCTGGAAACACCATATATTTT. Amino acids: CASSKNRPSGNTIYF.

The chain carries TRBV5-6 and TRBJ1-5, with D maybe TRBD1 (6 bases). V was trimmed by 4 bases and J by 0 bases, leaving 17 bases between them. Germline CDR1 and CDR2: SGHDT and YYEEEE. The CDR3 is 17 amino acids. The CDR3 protein is CASSRRDKALSNQPQHF. DNA of the CDR3: TGTGCCAGCAGCCGCCGGGACAAGGCCCTTAGCAATCAGCCCCAGCATTTT.

This clone was seen once. This chain uses TRBV19 with TRBJ1-1; 9 nucleotides line up with TRBD1. V lost 7 bases to trimming and J lost 4 bases; unmatched junction nucleotides: 22. This CDR3 has 19 amino acids. From germline, CDR1 is LNHDA and CDR2 SQIVND (reference sequence). The CDR3 DNA is TGTGCCAGTAACTCCCACACCGGGACAGGGAATGAGAAGGGCACTGAAGCTTTCTTT. This translates into CASNSHTGTGNEKGTEAFF.

The chain joins TRBV9 to TRBJ2-3, with TRBD1 matching over 7 bases. The V gene's germline CDR1 is SGDLS and CDR2 YYNGEE. The V and J ends lost 2 bases and 2 bases, in that order; junction bases with no gene match: 2. The CDR3 is made up of 14 amino acids. The CDR3 nucleotides are TGTGCCAGCAGCGTCCAGGGGGACACAGATACGCAGTATTTT. Amino acid sequence: CASSVQGDTDTQYF.

The chain combines TRBV7-6 with TRBJ2-7, with 7 bases lining up with TRBD1. This CDR3 is built from 16 residues. Losses at the gene ends were 5 bases for V and 1 base for J; bases not matched to a gene: 11. Germline V gene data show CDR1 as SGHVS and CDR2 as FNYEAQ. This chain's CDR3 is CASSPRTGNRSYEQYF. For the CDR3, the DNA is TGTGCCAGCAGCCCCCGGACAGGTAATCGGTCCTACGAGCAGTACTTC.

CDR3 bases: TGTGCCAGTAGTACCCTAACGATTCTCGAGGGCTTTAATCCACCCCAGCATTTT. Its translation: CASSTLTILEGFNPPQHF. V usage is TRBV19 and J usage is TRBJ1-5; D is undetermined. The ends were cut back, 4 bases at V and 10 bases at J, with 29 bases in the middle. The CDR3 extends over 18 amino acids. Germline V CDR1 and CDR2: LNHDA, SQIVND (reference sequence).

The V and J genes are TRBV3-1 (or the pseudogene TRBV3-2) and TRBJ2-1; 8 positions agree with TRBD2. Trimming at V came to 4 bases and at J to 6 bases, leaving 5 bases not matched to a gene. The CDR3 is made up of 14 amino acids. CDR1 is LGHDT, CDR2 YNNKEL, per germline (reference sequence). CDR3 coding DNA: TGTGCCAGCAGCCCCTGGCGGGGGGTCAATGAGCAGTTCTTC. It is translated as CASSPWRGVNEQFF.